The count of the clone carrying this T cell receptor (beta chain) is one. Its antigen is undetermined. This entry is derived from a study of cytomegalovirus exposure and HLA in healthy donors. At the level of the study: Earlier sequencing of 150 million to 200 million T cells yielded roughly 120 million unique TCR beta sequences. Of 398 genotyped donors, more than 75% clustered with self-reported Caucasian donors.

Germline loops: CDR1 LGHNA, CDR2 YSLEER. The CDR3 extends over 15 amino acids. The ends lost 2 bases at V and 3 bases at J; junction bases unmatched: 7. General observations from the study: The classifier was said to identify cytomegalovirus status with high specificity and sensitivity.

PCR employed 60 Vbeta and 13 Jbeta primers. TCRdb's copy holds only in-frame clones and misses some; the assay was immunoSEQ multiplex PCR. The table has more than 140,000 clones, approximately 82% seen once. Sample: PBMCs. The origin of this receptor is a woman in her forties in good health and CMV-seronegative. The V call is TRBV4-3, the J call TRBJ2-7, with 7 bases identical to TRBD1. Here the CDR3 reads CASSQTSTGVYEQYF. DNA for the CDR3: TGCGCCAGCAGCCAAACGTCTACAGGGGTCTACGAGCAGTACTTC.